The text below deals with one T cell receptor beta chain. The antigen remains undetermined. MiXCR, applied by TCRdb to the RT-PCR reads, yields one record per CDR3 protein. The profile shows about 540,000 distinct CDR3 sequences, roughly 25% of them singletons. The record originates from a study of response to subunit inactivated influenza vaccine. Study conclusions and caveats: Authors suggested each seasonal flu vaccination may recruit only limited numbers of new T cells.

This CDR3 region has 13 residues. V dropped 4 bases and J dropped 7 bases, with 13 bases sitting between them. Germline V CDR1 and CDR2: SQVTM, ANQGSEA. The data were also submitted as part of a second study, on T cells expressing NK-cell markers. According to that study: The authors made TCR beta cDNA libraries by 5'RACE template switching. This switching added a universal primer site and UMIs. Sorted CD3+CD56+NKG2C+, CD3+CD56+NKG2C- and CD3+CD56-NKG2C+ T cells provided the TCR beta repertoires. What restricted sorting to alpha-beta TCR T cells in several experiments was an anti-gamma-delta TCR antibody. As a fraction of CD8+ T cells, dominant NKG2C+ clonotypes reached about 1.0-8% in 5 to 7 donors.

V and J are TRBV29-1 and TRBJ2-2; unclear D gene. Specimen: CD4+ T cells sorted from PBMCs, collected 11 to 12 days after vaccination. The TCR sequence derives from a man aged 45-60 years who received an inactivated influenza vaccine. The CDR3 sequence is CSVGRTMNGELFF. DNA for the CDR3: TGCAGCGTTGGGCGGACCATGAACGGGGAGCTGTTTTTT.